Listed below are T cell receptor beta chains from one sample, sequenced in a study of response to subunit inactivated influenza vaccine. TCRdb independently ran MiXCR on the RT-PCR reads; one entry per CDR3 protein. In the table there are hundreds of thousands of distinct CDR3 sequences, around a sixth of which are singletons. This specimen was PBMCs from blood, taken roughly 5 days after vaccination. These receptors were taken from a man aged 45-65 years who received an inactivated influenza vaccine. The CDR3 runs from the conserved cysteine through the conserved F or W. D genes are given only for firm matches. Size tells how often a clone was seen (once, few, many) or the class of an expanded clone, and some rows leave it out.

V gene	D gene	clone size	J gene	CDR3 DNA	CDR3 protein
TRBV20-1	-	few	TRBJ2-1	TGCAGTGCTAGAGATCTGAATAGCCATGAGCAGTTCTTC	CSARDLNSHEQFF
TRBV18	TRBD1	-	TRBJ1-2	TGTGCCAGCTCACCACCGGACAGGGGTTTGGGCTACACCTTC	CASSPPDRGLGYTF
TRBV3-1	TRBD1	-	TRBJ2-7	TGTGCCAGCAGCCAAGTCTTACCCGGGACAGCCGGCTCCTACGAGCAGTACTTC	CASSQVLPGTAGSYEQYF
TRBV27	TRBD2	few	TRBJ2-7	TGTGCCAGGGCTAGCGGACCTCATTACGAGCAGTACTTC	CARASGPHYEQYF
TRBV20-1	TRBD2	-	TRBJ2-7	TGCAGTGCAAGTTCCCGGTTAGCGGGAGGGCACGAGCAGTACTTC	CSASSRLAGGHEQYF
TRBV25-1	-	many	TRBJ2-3	TGTGCCAGCAGGAAGGTGGGCACAGATACGCAGTATTTT	CASRKVGTDTQYF
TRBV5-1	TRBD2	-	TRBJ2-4	TGCGCCAGCAGCGGCGCGGGAGTCAAAAACATTCAGTACTTC	CASSGAGVKNIQYF
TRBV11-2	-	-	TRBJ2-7	TGTGCCAGCAGATCCGGCGGGGCTGGGGAGCAGTACTTC	CASRSGGAGEQYF
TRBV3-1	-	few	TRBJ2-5	TGTGCCAGCAGCCAAGCTAGCCAGCAAGAGACCCAGTACTTC	CASSQASQQETQYF
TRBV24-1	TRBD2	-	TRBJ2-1	TGTGCCACCAGTGACACCTCCTTACCGGGGGGGCAATACAATGAGCAGTTCTTC	CATSDTSLPGGQYNEQFF
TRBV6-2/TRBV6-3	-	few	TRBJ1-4	TGTGCCAGCAGTTACTCCGCGATAAATGAAAAACTGTTTTTT	CASSYSAINEKLFF
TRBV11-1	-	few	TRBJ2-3	TGTGCCAGCAGCAAGGACGGCTATACGCAGTATTTT	CASSKDGYTQYF
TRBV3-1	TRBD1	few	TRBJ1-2	TGTGCCAGCAGACCTGACAGGGGAAGTGGCTACACCTTC	CASRPDRGSGYTF
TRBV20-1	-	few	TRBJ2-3	TGCAGTGCTAGAGCGGGGGTTAGCACAGATACGCAGTATTTT	CSARAGVSTDTQYF
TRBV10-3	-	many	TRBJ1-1	TGTGCCAGTGGACAGATGAACACTGAAGCTTTCTTT	CASGQMNTEAFF
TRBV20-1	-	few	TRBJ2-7	TGCAGTGCTTACCGCTACGAGCAGTACTTC	CSAYRYEQYF
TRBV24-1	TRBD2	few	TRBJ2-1	TGTGCCACCAGTGACCCAGTTAGCGGGAGCCCCTACAATGAGCAGTTCTTC	CATSDPVSGSPYNEQFF
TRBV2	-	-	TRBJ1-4	TGTGCCAGCAGTGAAAACTCCGGACAGTACAGTAATGAAAAACTGTTTTTT	CASSENSGQYSNEKLFF
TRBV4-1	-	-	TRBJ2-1	TGCGCCAGCAGCCAACAAACAGGACCCCGGTTCAATGAGCAGTTCTTC	CASSQQTGPRFNEQFF
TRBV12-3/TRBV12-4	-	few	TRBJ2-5	TGTGCCAGCAGTTTAGTAGGGACCGGAGAGACCCAGTACTTC	CASSLVGTGETQYF
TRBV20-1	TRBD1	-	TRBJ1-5	TGCAGTGCAGAACAGGGGGTAAGAGGCAATCAGCCCCAGCATTTT	CSAEQGVRGNQPQHF
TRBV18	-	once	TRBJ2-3	TGTGCCAGCTCACCACAAGTTGATACGCAGTATTTT	CASSPQVDTQYF
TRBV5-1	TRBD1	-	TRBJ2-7	TGCGCCAGCAGCACGGGAACCGGGACAGCTGAGCAGTACTTC	CASSTGTGTAEQYF
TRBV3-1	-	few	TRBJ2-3	TGTGCCAGCAGCCAAGGGCAGGGGATATCGGCAGATACGCAGTATTTT	CASSQGQGISADTQYF
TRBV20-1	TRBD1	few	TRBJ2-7	TGCAGTGCCAAGCAGGGACAGGGGGCTAGGGAGCAGTACTTC	CSAKQGQGAREQYF
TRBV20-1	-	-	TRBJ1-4	TGCAGTGCTAGGGGGGACCCGGGTGATGAAAAACTGTTTTTT	CSARGDPGDEKLFF
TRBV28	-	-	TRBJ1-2	TGTGCCAGCACCCTGACAGAGGCCCCGGGGGGCTACACCTTC	CASTLTEAPGGYTF
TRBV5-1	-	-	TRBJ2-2	TGCGCCAGCGGAAGGGGGGGGCACTTCGGCACCGGGGAGCTGTTTTTT	CASGRGGHFGTGELFF
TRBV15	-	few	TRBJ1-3	TGTGCCACCAGCAGAGAGAACACAGCTGGAAACACCATATATTTT	CATSRENTAGNTIYF
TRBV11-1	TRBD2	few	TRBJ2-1	TGTGCCAGCAGCCCATGGGGACTAGCGGGGGGTGGCTACAATGAGCAGTTCTTC	CASSPWGLAGGGYNEQFF
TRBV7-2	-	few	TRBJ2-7	TGTGCCAGCAGCTTAGTGGGCCCGGCAGGAGAGCAGTACTTC	CASSLVGPAGEQYF
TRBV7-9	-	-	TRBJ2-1	TGTGCCGGGGGGACCAACAATGAGCAGTTCTTC	CAGGTNNEQFF
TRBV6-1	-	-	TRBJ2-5	TGTGCCAGCAGCCAGACGGTGACCCAAGAGACCCAGTACTTC	CASSQTVTQETQYF
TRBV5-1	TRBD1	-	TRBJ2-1	TGCGCCAGCAGCTTGGGGACAGGGACCACTGAGCAGTTCTTC	CASSLGTGTTEQFF
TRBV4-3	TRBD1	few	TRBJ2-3	TGCGCCAGCAGCCAAGCAGGGGGCGGCACAGATACGCAGTATTTT	CASSQAGGGTDTQYF
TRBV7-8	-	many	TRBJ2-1	TGTGCCAGCAGCAAAAGGGGGGTTGAGAATGAGCAGTTCTTC	CASSKRGVENEQFF
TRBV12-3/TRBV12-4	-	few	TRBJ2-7	TGTGCCAGCAGTTTAGGGTTTGGTGAGCAGTACTTC	CASSLGFGEQYF
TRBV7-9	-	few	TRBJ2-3	TGTGCCAGCAGCTTTAGACCCGATACGCAGTATTTT	CASSFRPDTQYF
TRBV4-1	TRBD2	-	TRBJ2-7	TGCGCCAGCAGCCAAGTGGCTAGCGGGGGTATCTACGAGCAGTACTTC	CASSQVASGGIYEQYF
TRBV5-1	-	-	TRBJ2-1	TGCGCCAGCAGCTTGGCTGGGGAGTTATTCGGCGATGAGCAGTTCTTC	CASSLAGELFGDEQFF
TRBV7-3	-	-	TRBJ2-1	TGTGCCAGCAGCTCCGATAGCGAACCCAATGAGCAGTTCTTC	CASSSDSEPNEQFF
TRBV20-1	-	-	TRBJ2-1	TGCAGTGCCACCAGACCCCCGGAGGGGACGGGCCAGTTCTTC	CSATRPPEGTGQFF
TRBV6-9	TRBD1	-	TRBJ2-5	TGTGCCAGCAAGGGGGCGTCGGGAGAGACCCAGTACTTC	CASKGASGETQYF
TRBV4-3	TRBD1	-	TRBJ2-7	TGCGCCAGCAGCCATGGGACAGGGGCCTACGAGCAGTACTTC	CASSHGTGAYEQYF
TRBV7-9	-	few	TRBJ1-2	TGTGCCAGCAGCTTGGGCGCCACGAGCGGCTACACCTTC	CASSLGATSGYTF
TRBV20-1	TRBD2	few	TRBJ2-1	TGCAGTGATCGCCTAGCGGCCTCCTACAATGAGCAGTTCTTC	CSDRLAASYNEQFF
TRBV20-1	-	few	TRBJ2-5	TGCAGTGCTAGACCCGACAGGCCTGTTTGGGGACAAGAGACCCAGTACTTC	CSARPDRPVWGQETQYF
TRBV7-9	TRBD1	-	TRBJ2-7	TGTGCCAGCAGCTTAGTTTTTGGGACAGGGGACTACGAGCAGTACTTC	CASSLVFGTGDYEQYF
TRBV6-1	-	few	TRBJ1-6	TGTGCCAGCAGGGGAGCGACAGAAACTAATTCACCCCTCCACTTT	CASRGATETNSPLHF
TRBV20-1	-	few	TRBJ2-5	TGCAGTGCTACCCGACCAAACGCGGAGACCCAGTACTTC	CSATRPNAETQYF
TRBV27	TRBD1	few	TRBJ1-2	TGTGCCAGCAGGTCCCAGGGGGTCGGCTATGGCTACACCTTC	CASRSQGVGYGYTF
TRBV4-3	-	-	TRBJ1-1	TGCGCCAGCAGCCAAGATGAGGGGGGACCTGAAGCTTTCTTT	CASSQDEGGPEAFF
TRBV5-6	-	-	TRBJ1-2	TGTGCCAGCAGCGACACGACAGTCTATGGCTACACCTTC	CASSDTTVYGYTF
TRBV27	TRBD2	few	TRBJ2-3	TGTGCCAGCAGTCCACGGGGTCCTTTATTGCGGGAGGGCCGGACAGATACGCAGTATTTT	CASSPRGPLLREGRTDTQYF
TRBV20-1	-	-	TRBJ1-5	TGCAGTGCTAGAAGTCAGATCCATCAGCCCCAGCATTTT	CSARSQIHQPQHF
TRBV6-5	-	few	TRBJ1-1	TGTGCCAGCACCCAGGGGTCTGAAGCTTTCTTT	CASTQGSEAFF